This T cell receptor beta chain was retrieved from a study of T-cell memory formation after mild COVID-19. About the study: Most TCR clusters belonged to a single donor.

This clonotype was seen more than once but under ten times. The antigen is unknown. TCRdb used MiXCR to reprocess the 5' RACE reads, holding one entry per CDR3 protein. The sample comprises about 200,000 distinct CDR3 sequences, roughly 18% of which are singletons, and 2% to 2.5% rests with the top ten. The CDR3 loop spans 16 amino acids. V shed 1 base and J shed 0 bases, with 10 bases lying between them. Study-wide results and caveats: CD4+ contracting clones were mainly CM and EM; CD8+ ones, EMRA. Some clones that responded were present in memory (sampled pre-infection), which suggests cross-reactive memory joined. Day 15 to 85 contracting clones showed balanced CD4/CD8; later expanders leaned CD4+.

The sequence was obtained from an adult woman who had mild COVID-19 (a few samples of this study predate the infection). Cell type and time point are not known. This chain uses TRBV12-3 or TRBV12-4 with TRBJ2-4, with D possibly being TRBD1 (5 bases). The sequenced sample was PBMCs or a T cell subset sorted from them (not recorded which). The CDR3 DNA reads as TGTGCCAGCAGTTTAGGGCGACAGTTAGCCAAAAACATTCAGTACTTC. Protein product: CASSLGRQLAKNIQYF.